These T cell receptor beta chains were read from a single sample in a study of T cells in Graves' hyperthyroidism and ophthalmopathy. Using its own MiXCR run on the multiplex PCR reads, TCRdb lists one record per CDR3 protein. The sample includes hundreds of thousands of distinct CDR3 sequences, approximately 15% of them seen just once. Sequencing used blood. The receptor set was obtained from a young woman with Graves' hyperthyroidism. CDR3s include the opening cysteine and the closing phenylalanine or tryptophan. The D gene is left open where the match is weak. Clone size is not always given. Where it is, it says once, few, many or a class for expanded clones.

v_gene	d_gene	abundance	j_gene	CDR3aa	CDR3nt
TRBV5-6	.	many	TRBJ1-1	CASSQRLDRINTEAFF	TGTGCCAGCAGCCAGCGACTTGACAGGATAAACACTGAAGCTTTCTTT
TRBV12-3/TRBV12-4	.	few	TRBJ1-1	CAGDRPKGGTSNTEAFF	TGTGCCGGCGACCGGCCGAAAGGTGGGACCTCGAACACTGAAGCTTTCTTT
TRBV7-9	TRBD1	.	TRBJ2-5	CASSLRDRVNF	TGTGCCAGCAGCTTGAGGGACAGGGTAAACTTC
TRBV2	.	few	TRBJ1-4	CASSENGVPNEKLFF	TGTGCCAGCAGTGAAAACGGGGTTCCTAATGAAAAACTGTTTTTT
TRBV27	.	many	TRBJ1-3	CASSSRTGNTIYF	TGTGCCAGCAGTTCAAGGACTGGAAACACCATATATTTT
TRBV11-2	.	.	TRBJ1-1	CASESRAGMNTEAFF	TGTGCCAGCGAGTCCCGAGCGGGGATGAACACTGAAGCTTTCTTT
TRBV24-1	.	.	TRBJ2-7	CATSEVGGTGEQYF	TGTGCCACCAGTGAAGTAGGAGGAACGGGCGAGCAGTACTTC
TRBV6-2/TRBV6-3	TRBD2	.	TRBJ2-5	CATASSGLKETQYF	TGTGCCACCGCCTCTAGCGGGCTTAAAGAGACCCAGTACTTC
TRBV5-6	.	many	TRBJ1-2	CASSFEADGYTF	TGTGCCAGCAGCTTCGAAGCGGATGGCTACACCTTC
TRBV6-1	.	few	TRBJ1-6	CASSPFLSSYNSPLHF	TGTGCCAGCAGTCCCTTCCTGAGCTCCTATAATTCACCCCTCCACTTT
TRBV5-6	.	many	TRBJ1-2	CASSLGRNGNYGYTF	TGTGCCAGCAGCTTGGGGAGGAACGGAAACTATGGCTACACCTTC
TRBV24-1	.	many	TRBJ2-7	CATSDSGSVYEQYF	TGTGCCACCAGTGATTCAGGCAGCGTCTACGAGCAGTACTTC
TRBV7-9	.	few	TRBJ2-1	CASSPTGGSSSYNEQFF	TGTGCCAGCAGCCCGACCGGGGGCTCCAGCTCCTACAATGAGCAGTTCTTC
TRBV6-1	TRBD1	many	TRBJ1-5	CASSGGTGVNQPQHF	TGTGCCAGCAGTGGTGGGACAGGGGTGAATCAGCCCCAGCATTTT
TRBV7-9	TRBD1	many	TRBJ2-1	CASRGRTGIRNEQFF	TGTGCCAGCAGGGGGAGGACAGGGATACGCAATGAGCAGTTCTTC
TRBV6-2/TRBV6-3	TRBD2	many	TRBJ2-1	CASSHWTSVGEQFF	TGTGCCAGCAGCCATTGGACTAGCGTCGGTGAGCAGTTCTTC
TRBV19	TRBD2	.	TRBJ2-3	CASSIPSGRAWGGYSTDTQYF	TGTGCCAGTAGTATCCCTAGCGGGAGGGCCTGGGGCGGTTATAGCACAGATACGCAGTATTTT
TRBV20-1	TRBD2	.	TRBJ2-1	CSARSAREAYNEQFF	TGCAGTGCTAGATCGGCGCGGGAGGCTTACAATGAGCAGTTCTTC
TRBV12-5	TRBD2	.	TRBJ2-2	CASGEGLAGAHGELFF	TGTGCTAGTGGCGAGGGACTAGCGGGAGCCCACGGGGAGCTGTTTTTT
TRBV6-1	.	many	TRBJ2-2	CASSFLGAGELFF	TGTGCCAGCAGCTTCTTGGGGGCCGGGGAGCTGTTTTTT
TRBV2	.	many	TRBJ1-2	CASSEAPGHGDGYTF	TGTGCCAGCAGTGAAGCCCCGGGACACGGTGATGGCTACACCTTC
TRBV7-8	.	.	TRBJ1-2	CASSLAGRIYGYTF	TGTGCCAGCAGCTTAGCGGGACGGATCTATGGCTACACCTTC
TRBV7-9	TRBD2	many	TRBJ2-1	CASTIRTSGSNEQFF	TGTGCCAGCACCATTCGGACTAGCGGGAGTAATGAGCAGTTCTTC
TRBV12-3/TRBV12-4	TRBD1	few	TRBJ2-1	CASSPGTGTGFNEQFF	TGTGCCAGCAGTCCCGGCACCGGGACAGGGTTCAATGAGCAGTTCTTC
TRBV4-1	TRBD2	.	TRBJ2-1	CASSQWDQGAPSGSPRSYNEQFF	TGCGCCAGCAGCCAATGGGACCAGGGTGCTCCTAGCGGGAGCCCCCGCTCCTACAATGAGCAGTTCTTC
TRBV24-1	.	many	TRBJ2-1	CATSDPGGERTSYNEQFF	TGTGCCACCAGTGACCCCGGGGGCGAGCGCACCTCCTACAATGAGCAGTTCTTC
TRBV12-3/TRBV12-4	TRBD2	many	TRBJ2-1	CASTFLMGLAAYNEQFF	TGTGCCAGCACTTTCCTGATGGGACTAGCAGCATACAATGAGCAGTTCTTC
TRBV12-3/TRBV12-4	.	few	TRBJ2-3	CASSKGPPSTDTQYF	TGTGCCAGCAGTAAGGGACCGCCGAGCACAGATACGCAGTATTTT
TRBV7-8	.	many	TRBJ2-3	CTSSRAVNTDTQYF	TGTACCAGCTCGCGGGCGGTGAACACAGATACGCAGTATTTT
TRBV19	TRBD2	few	TRBJ2-7	CASSRAGGSWMDEQYF	TGTGCCAGTAGTCGTGCGGGAGGGTCGTGGATGGACGAGCAGTACTTC
TRBV27	.	once	TRBJ1-1	CASSSREADTEAFF	TGTGCCAGCAGTTCGAGGGAGGCCGACACTGAAGCTTTCTTT
TRBV4-3	TRBD2	few	TRBJ2-7	CASSQEDSGSEEQYF	TGCGCCAGCAGCCAAGAAGATAGCGGGAGTGAGGAGCAGTACTTC
TRBV9	.	.	TRBJ1-1	CASSPVWENTEAFF	TGTGCCAGCAGCCCAGTGTGGGAGAACACTGAAGCTTTCTTT
TRBV28	.	.	TRBJ1-5	CASSIRGAQPQHF	TGTGCCAGCAGTATCAGGGGAGCTCAGCCCCAGCATTTT
TRBV11-1	TRBD2	many	TRBJ2-7	CASSLEWPSGPYEQYF	TGTGCCAGCAGCTTAGAGTGGCCTAGCGGGCCCTACGAGCAGTACTTC
TRBV12-3/TRBV12-4	.	many	TRBJ2-3	CASSRTRTDTQYF	TGTGCCAGCAGCCGGACCCGCACAGATACGCAGTATTTT
TRBV5-6	.	few	TRBJ1-4	CASSLAGVTYPEKLFF	TGTGCCAGCAGCTTGGCCGGGGTGACCTACCCGGAAAAACTGTTTTTT
TRBV20-1	TRBD2	many	TRBJ2-1	CSARNPGLAANEQFF	TGCAGTGCTAGAAACCCGGGACTAGCGGCCAATGAGCAGTTCTTC
TRBV20-1	TRBD2	few	TRBJ2-7	CSAPGNLAGRYEQYF	TGCAGTGCGCCCGGCAATCTAGCGGGAAGATACGAGCAGTACTTC
TRBV7-9	.	.	TRBJ1-1	CARPGKGKNTEAFF	TGTGCCAGGCCCGGGAAAGGGAAGAACACTGAAGCTTTCTTT
TRBV3-1	TRBD1	.	TRBJ2-1	CASRKSGTGDNEQFF	TGTGCCAGCAGAAAATCCGGGACAGGCGACAATGAGCAGTTCTTC